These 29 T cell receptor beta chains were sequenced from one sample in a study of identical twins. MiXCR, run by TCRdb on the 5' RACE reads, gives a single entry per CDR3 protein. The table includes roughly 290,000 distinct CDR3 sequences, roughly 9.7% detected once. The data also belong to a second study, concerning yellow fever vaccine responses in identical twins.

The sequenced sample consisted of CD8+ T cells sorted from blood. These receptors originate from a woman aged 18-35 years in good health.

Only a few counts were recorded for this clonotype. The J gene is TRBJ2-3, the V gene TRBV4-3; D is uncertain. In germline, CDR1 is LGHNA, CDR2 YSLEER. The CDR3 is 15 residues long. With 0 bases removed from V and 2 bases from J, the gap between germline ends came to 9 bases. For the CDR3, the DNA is TGCGCCAGCAGCCAAGATGGACGGGCCACAGATACGCAGTATTTT. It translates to CASSQDGRATDTQYF.

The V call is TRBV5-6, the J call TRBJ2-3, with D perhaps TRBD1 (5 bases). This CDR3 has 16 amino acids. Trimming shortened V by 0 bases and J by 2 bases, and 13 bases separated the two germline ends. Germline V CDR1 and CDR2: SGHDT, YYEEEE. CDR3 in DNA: TGTGCCAGCAGCTTGGGGGGCTTCACCCACACAGATACGCAGTATTTT. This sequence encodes CASSLGGFTHTDTQYF.

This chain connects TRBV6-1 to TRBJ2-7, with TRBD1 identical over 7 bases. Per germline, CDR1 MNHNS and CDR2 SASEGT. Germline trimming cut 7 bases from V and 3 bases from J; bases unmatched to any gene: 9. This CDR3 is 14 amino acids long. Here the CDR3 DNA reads TGTGCCAGCAACCCACGGGGACAGAGCTACGAGCAGTACTTC. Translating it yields CASNPRGQSYEQYF.

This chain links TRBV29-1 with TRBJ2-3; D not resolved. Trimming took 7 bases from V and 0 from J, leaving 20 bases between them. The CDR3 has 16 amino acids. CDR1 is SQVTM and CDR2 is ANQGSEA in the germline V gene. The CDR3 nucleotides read TGCAGCGGAGGACCGTACGCATTGGGGAGCACAGATACGCAGTATTTT. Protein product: CSGGPYALGSTDTQYF.

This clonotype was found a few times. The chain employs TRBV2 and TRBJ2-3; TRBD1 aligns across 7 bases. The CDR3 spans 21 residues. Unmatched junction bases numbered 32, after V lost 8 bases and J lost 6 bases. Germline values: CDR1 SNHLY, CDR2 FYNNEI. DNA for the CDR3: TGTGCCAGCGGACCGACGACCGACCTAGACAGGGCGAAAGTCTTCACGGATACGCAGTATTTT. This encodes CASGPTTDLDRAKVFTDTQYF. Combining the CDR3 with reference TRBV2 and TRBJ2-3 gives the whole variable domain EPEVTQTPSHQVTQMGQEVILRCVPISNHLYFYWYRQILGQKVEFLVSFYNNEISEKSEIFDDQFSVERPDGSNFTLKIRSTKLEDSAMYFCASGPTTDLDRAKVFTDTQYFGPGTRLTVL.

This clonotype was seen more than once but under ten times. In DNA, the CDR3 is TGTGCCTGGAGATACCCGCCGGATACGCAGTATTTT. It specifies CAWRYPPDTQYF. J is TRBJ2-3 and V is TRBV30; D ambiguous. Germline V gene sequence: CDR1 GTSNPN, CDR2 SVGIG (reference sequence). The CDR3 spans 12 residues. Between the trimmed V and J ends, which lost 3 bases and 6 bases, there was a span of 10 bases.

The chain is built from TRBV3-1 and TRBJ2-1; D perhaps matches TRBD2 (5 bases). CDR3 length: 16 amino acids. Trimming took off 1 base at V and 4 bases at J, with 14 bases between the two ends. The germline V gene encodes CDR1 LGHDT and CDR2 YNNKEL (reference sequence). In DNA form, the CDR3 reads TGTGCCAGCAGCCAAGTTCTAGGAGGAGCGTACAATGAGCAGTTCTTC. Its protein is CASSQVLGGAYNEQFF.

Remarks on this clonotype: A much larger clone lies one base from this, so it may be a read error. CDR3 sequence reads: CAISLGLPDTQYF. CDR3 bases: TGTGCCATCAGCCTGGGACTTCCAGATACGCAGTATTTT. The chain couples TRBV4-1 to TRBJ2-3; tentatively, D is TRBD2 (6 bases). Germline V gene data show CDR1 as MGHRA and CDR2 as YSYEKL. The CDR3 extends over 13 amino acids.

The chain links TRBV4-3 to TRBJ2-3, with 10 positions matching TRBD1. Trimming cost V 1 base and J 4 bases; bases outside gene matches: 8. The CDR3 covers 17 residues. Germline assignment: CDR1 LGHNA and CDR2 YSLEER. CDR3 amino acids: CASSQGPGTGDPDTQYF. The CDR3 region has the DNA TGCGCCAGCAGCCAAGGCCCCGGGACAGGGGACCCAGATACGCAGTATTTT.

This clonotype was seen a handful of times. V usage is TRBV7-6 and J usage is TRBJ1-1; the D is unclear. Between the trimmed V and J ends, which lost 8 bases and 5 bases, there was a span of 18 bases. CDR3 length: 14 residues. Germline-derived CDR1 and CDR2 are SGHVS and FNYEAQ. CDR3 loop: CASSTRDGSTEAFF. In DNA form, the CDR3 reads TGTGCCAGCTCCACCCGAGACGGTTCAACTGAAGCTTTCTTT. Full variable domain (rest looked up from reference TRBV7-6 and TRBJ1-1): GAGVSQSPRYKVTKRGQDVALRCDPISGHVSLYWYRQALGQGPEFLTYFNYEAQQDKSGLPNDRFSAERPEGSISTLTIQRTEQRDSAMYRCASSTRDGSTEAFFGQGTRLTVV.

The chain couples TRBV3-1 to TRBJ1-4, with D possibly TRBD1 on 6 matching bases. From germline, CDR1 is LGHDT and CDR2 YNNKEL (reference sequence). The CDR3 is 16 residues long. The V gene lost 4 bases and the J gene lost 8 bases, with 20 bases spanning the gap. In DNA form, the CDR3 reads TGTGCCAGCAGCCTCCTAGGCGGGCCGACAGGCGAAAAACTGTTTTTT. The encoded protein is CASSLLGGPTGEKLFF.

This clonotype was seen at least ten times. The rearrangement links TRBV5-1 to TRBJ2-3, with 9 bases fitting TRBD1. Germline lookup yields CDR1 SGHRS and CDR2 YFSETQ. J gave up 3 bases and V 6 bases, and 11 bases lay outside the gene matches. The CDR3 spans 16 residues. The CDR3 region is CASNSDWDRVTDTQYF. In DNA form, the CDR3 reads TGCGCCAGCAACTCGGACTGGGACAGGGTAACAGATACGCAGTATTTT.

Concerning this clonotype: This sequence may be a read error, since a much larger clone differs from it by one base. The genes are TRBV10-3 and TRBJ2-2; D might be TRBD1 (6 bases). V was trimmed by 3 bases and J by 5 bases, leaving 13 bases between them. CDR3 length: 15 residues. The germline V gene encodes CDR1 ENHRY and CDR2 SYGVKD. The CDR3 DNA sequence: TGTGCCATCAGTGAATGCAGGGGCGGGACCGGGGAGCTGTTTTTT. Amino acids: CAISECRGGTGELFF.

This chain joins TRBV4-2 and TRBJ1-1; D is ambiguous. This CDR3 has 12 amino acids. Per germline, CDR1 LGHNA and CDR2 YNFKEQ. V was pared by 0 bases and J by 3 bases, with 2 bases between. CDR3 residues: CASSQDYTEAFF. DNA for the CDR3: TGTGCCAGCAGCCAAGATTACACTGAAGCTTTCTTT.

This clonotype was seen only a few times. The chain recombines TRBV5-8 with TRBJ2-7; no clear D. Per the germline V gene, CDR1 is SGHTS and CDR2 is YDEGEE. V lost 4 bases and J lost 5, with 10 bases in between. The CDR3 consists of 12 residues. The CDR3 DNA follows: TGTGCCAGCAGCCTCCTGCAAAACGAGCAGTACTTC. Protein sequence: CASSLLQNEQYF. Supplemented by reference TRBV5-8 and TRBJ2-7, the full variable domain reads EAGVTQSPTHLIKTRGQQATLRCSPISGHTSVYWYQQALGLGLQFLLWYDEGEERNRGNFPPRFSGRQFPNYSSELNVNALELEDSALYLCASSLLQNEQYFGPGTRLTVT.

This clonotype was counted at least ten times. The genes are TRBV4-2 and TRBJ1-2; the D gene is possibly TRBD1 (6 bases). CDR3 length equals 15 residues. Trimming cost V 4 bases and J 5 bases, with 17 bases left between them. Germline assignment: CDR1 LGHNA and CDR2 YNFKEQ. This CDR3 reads CASSPSRGRLYGYTF. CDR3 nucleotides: TGTGCCAGCAGCCCTAGCCGGGGGCGACTTTATGGCTACACCTTC.

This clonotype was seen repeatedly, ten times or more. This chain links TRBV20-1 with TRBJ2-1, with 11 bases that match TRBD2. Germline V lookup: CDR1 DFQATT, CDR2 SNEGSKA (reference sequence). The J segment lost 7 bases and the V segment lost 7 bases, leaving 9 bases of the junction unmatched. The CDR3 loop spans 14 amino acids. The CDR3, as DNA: TGCAGTGTCCCCATAGCGGGGGGGCATAATGAGCAGTTCTTC. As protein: CSVPIAGGHNEQFF.

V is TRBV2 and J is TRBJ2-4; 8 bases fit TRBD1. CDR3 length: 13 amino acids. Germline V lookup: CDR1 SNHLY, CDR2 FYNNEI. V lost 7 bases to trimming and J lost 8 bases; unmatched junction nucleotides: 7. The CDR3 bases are TGTGCCAGCACCACCGACAGGGGAGACATTCAGTACTTC. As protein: CASTTDRGDIQYF.

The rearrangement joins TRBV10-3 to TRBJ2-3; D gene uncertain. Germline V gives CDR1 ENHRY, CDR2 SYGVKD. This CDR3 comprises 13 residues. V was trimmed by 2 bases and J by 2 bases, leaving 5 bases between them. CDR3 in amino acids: CAISEMATDTQYF. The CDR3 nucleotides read TGTGCCATCAGTGAGATGGCCACAGATACGCAGTATTTT.

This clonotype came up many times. CDR3 loop: CASSQDRGTDYNEQFF. CDR3 nucleotide sequence: TGCGCCAGCAGCCAAGATCGAGGGACAGACTACAATGAGCAGTTCTTC. V and J are TRBV4-3 and TRBJ2-1, with 7 bases fitting TRBD1. The length of the CDR3 is 16 residues. V trimming: 0 bases; J trimming: 3 bases; junction bases outside the gene matches: 5. Germline V gene sequence: CDR1 LGHNA, CDR2 YSLEER.

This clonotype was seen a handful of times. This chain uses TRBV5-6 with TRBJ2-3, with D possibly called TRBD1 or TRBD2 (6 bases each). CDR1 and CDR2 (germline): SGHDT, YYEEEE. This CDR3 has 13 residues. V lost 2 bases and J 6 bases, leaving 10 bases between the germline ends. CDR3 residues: CASSLGGMDTQYF. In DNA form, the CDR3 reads TGTGCCAGCAGCTTAGGGGGGATGGATACGCAGTATTTT.

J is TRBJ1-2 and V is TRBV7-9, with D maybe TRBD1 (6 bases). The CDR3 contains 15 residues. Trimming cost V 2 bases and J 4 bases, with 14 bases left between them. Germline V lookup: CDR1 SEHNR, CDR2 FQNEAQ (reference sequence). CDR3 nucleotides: TGTGCCAGCAGCTTACTTCCAGGGGAGACCTATGGCTACACCTTC. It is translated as CASSLLPGETYGYTF.

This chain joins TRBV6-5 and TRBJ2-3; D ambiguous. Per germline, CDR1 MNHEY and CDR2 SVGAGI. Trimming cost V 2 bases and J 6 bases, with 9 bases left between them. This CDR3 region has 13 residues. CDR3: CASSYNSRDTQYF. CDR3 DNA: TGTGCCAGCAGTTACAACTCGCGGGATACGCAGTATTTT.

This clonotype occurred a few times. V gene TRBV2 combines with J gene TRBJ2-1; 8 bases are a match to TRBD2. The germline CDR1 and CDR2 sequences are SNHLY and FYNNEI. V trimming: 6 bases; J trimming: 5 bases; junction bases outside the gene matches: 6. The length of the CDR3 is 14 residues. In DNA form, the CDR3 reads TGTGCCAGCAGCGAAACTAGCGGACACAATGAGCAGTTCTTC. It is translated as CASSETSGHNEQFF. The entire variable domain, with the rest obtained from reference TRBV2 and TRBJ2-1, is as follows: EPEVTQTPSHQVTQMGQEVILRCVPISNHLYFYWYRQILGQKVEFLVSFYNNEISEKSEIFDDQFSVERPDGSNFTLKIRSTKLEDSAMYFCASSETSGHNEQFFGPGTRLTVL.

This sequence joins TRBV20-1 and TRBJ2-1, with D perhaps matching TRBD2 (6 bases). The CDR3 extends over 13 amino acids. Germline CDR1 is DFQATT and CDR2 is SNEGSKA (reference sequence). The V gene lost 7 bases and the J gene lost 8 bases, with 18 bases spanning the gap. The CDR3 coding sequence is TGCAGTGGGATACTAGCAGATATCTATGAGCAGTTCTTC. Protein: CSGILADIYEQFF.

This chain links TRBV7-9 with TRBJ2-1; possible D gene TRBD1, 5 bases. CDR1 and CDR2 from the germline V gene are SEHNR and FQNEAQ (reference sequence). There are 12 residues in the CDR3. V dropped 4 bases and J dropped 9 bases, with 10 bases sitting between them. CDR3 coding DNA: TGTGCCAGCAGCTCCGAGGACATTGAGCAGTTCTTC. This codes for CASSSEDIEQFF. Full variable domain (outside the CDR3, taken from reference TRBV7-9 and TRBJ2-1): DTGVSQNPRHKITKRGQNVTFRCDPISEHNRLYWYRQTLGQGPEFLTYFQNEAQLEKSRLLSDRFSAERPKGSFSTLEIQRTEQGDSAMYLCASSSEDIEQFFGPGTRLTVL.

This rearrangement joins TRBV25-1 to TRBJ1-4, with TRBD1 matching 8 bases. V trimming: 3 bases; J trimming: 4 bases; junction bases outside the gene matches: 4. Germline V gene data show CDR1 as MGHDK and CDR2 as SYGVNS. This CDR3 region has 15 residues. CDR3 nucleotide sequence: TGTGCCAGCAGTGACAGGGGGCGTTTTAATGAAAAACTGTTTTTT. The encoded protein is CASSDRGRFNEKLFF. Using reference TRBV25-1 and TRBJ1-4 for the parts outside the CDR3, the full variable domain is EADIYQTPRYLVIGTGKKITLECSQTMGHDKMYWYQQDPGMELHLIHYSYGVNSTEKGDLSSESTVSRIRTEHFPLTLESARPSHTSQYLCASSDRGRFNEKLFFGSGTQLSVL.

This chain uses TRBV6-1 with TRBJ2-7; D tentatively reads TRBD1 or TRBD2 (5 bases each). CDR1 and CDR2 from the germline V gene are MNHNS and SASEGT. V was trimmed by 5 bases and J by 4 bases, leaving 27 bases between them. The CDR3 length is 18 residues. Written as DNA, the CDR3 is TGTGCCAGCAGTCAACGACGAGCCGGGACCACAGATGGGTACGAGCAGTACTTC. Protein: CASSQRRAGTTDGYEQYF.

DNA of the CDR3: TGTGCCAGCAGTGTAATTTTTGCGGGAGAGTACTACAATGAGCAGTTCTTC. It specifies CASSVIFAGEYYNEQFF. The chain has TRBV6-1 and TRBJ2-1; 7 nucleotides agree with TRBD2. The CDR3 sequence is 17 residues long. Germline lookup yields CDR1 MNHNS and CDR2 SASEGT. The ends lost 4 bases at V and 3 bases at J; junction bases unmatched: 12.